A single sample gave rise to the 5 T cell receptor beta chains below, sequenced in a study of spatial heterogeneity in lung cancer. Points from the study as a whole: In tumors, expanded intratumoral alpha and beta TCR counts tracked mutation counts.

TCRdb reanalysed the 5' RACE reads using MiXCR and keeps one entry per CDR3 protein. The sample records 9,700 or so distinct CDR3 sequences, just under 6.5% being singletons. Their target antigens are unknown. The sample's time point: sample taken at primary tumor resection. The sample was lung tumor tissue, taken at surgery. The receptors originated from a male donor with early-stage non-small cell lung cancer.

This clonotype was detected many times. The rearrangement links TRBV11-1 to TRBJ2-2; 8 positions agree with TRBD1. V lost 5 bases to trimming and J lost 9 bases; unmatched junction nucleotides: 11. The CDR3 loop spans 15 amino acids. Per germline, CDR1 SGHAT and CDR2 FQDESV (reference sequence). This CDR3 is CASSPGQGGSRELFF. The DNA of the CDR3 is TGTGCCAGCAGCCCTGGACAGGGTGGGAGCCGGGAGCTGTTTTTT.

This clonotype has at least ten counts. The CDR3 nucleotides are TGTGCCAGCAGCGTATTAGGACGGGGGTCCAATGAGCAGTTCTTC. Amino acid sequence: CASSVLGRGSNEQFF. The chain couples TRBV9 to TRBJ2-1; D is possibly TRBD2 (6 bases). Germline loops: CDR1 SGDLS, CDR2 YYNGEE. V was pared by 1 base and J by 6 bases, with 14 bases between. The CDR3 contains 15 residues.

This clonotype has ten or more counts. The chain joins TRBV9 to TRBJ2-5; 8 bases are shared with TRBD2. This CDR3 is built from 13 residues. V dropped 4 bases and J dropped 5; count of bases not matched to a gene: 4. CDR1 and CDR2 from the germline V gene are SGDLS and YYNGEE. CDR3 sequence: CASSSGLAETQYF. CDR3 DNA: TGTGCCAGCAGCTCTGGACTAGCTGAGACCCAGTACTTC.

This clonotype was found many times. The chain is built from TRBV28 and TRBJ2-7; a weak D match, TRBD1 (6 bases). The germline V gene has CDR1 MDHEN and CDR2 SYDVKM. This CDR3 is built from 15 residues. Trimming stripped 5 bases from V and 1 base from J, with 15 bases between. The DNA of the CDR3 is TGTGCCAGCAGTAGGGCCGGGACACGGTCCTACGAGCAGTACGTC. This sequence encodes CASSRAGTRSYEQYV.

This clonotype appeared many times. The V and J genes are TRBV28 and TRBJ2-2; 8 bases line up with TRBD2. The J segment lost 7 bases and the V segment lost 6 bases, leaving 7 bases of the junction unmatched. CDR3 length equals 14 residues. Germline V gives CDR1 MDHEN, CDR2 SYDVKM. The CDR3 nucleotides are TGTGCCAGCAGGAGTACTAGCGGTGGCGGGGAGCTGTTTTTT. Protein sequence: CASRSTSGGGELFF.